This TCR beta chain appears in the sequencing data of a study of T cells in Graves' hyperthyroidism and ophthalmopathy. The sample holds many counts of this clonotype. Amplified TCR beta CDR3 regions came from RNA transcripts. The TCR CDR3 was amplified in a first-round RT-PCR using the HTBI primer set. TCRdb passed the multiplex PCR reads through MiXCR, listing each CDR3 protein once. The sample contains hundreds of thousands of distinct CDR3 sequences, 14% of which appear only once. Germline values: CDR1 MDHEN, CDR2 SYDVKM. With 6 bases removed from V and 2 bases from J, the gap between germline ends came to 13 bases. This CDR3 comprises 14 residues.

The genes are TRBV28 and TRBJ1-1; perhaps TRBD1 as D (5 bases). The sequence derives from a woman aged 18-30 years with Graves' hyperthyroidism. Sequencing used blood. CDR3 sequence reads: CASRRGTPNTEAFF. The CDR3 bases are TGTGCCAGCAGGAGAGGGACGCCAAACACTGAAGCTTTCTTT.